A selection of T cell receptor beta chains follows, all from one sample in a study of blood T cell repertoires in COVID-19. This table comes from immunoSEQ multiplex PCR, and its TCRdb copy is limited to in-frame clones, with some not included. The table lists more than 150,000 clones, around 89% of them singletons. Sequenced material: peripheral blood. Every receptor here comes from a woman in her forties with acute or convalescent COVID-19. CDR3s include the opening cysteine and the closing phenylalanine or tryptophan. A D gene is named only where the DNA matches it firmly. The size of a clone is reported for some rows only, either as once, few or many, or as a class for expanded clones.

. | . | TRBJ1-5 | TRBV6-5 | TGTGCCAGCAGCCAGGGATATCAGCCCCAGCATTTT | CASSQGYQPQHF
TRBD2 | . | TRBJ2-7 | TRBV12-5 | TGTGCTAGTGGTTTCGGCCTACTCGAGCGGGAGATCCCCTACGAGCAGTACTTC | CASGFGLLEREIPYEQYF
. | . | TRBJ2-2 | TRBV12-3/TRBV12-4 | TGTGCCAGCAGTCCAGGGAACGGGGAGCTGTTTTTT | CASSPGNGELFF
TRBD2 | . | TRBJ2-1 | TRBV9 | TGTGCCAGCAGCGCCCGGACCGGGACTAGCGGGGACAATGAGCAGTTCTTC | CASSARTGTSGDNEQFF
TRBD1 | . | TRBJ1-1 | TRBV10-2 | TGCGCCAGCAGTGAGAGAACAGGGGGCACTGAAGCTTTCTTT | CASSERTGGTEAFF
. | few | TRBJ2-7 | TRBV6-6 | TGTGCCAGCAGCCACGGCATAGGGGGACCTCAGGTTTTTCCTACTTACGAGCAGTACTTC | CASSHGIGGPQVFPTYEQYF
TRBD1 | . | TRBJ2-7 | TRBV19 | TGTGCCAGTAGTACCCGGGACAGGGGTTTCTACGAGCAGTACTTC | CASSTRDRGFYEQYF
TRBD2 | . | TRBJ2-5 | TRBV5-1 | TGCGCCAGCAGCTTGGGGGACGGGGGGCAAGAGACCCAGTACTTC | CASSLGDGGQETQYF
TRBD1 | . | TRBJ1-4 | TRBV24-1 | TGTGCCACCAGTGACCAGGGACAGGGGAATGAAAAACTGTTTTTT | CATSDQGQGNEKLFF
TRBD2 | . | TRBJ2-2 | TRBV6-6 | TGTGCCAGCAGTCCGGAGCTAGCGGGGGGAAACACCGGGGAGCTGTTTTTT | CASSPELAGGNTGELFF
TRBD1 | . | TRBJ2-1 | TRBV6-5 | TGTGCCAGCAGACGACAGGGCCAGTACAATGAGCAGTTCTTC | CASRRQGQYNEQFF
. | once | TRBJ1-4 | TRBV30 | TGTGCCTGGAGTCTTATACCAGCTAATGAAAAACTGTTTTTT | CAWSLIPANEKLFF
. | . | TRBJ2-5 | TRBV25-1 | TGTGCCAGCAGGGAAACAGGGATCTCAATTGAGACCCAGTACTTC | CASRETGISIETQYF
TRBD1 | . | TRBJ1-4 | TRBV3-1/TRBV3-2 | TGTGCCAGCAGCCAAGGCGGACAGGTCGGTGAAAAACTGTTTTTT | CASSQGGQVGEKLFF
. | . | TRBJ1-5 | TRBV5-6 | TGTGCCAGCAGCTTGTTTCCAGATAGCAATCAGCCCCAGCATTTT | CASSLFPDSNQPQHF
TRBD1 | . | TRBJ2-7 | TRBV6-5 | TGTGCCAGCAGTATCCGGGACAGGGGGCCGTACGAGCAGTACTTC | CASSIRDRGPYEQYF
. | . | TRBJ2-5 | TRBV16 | TGTGCCAGCAGCCAATTCCCCAGAGGGGAGACCCAGTACTTC | CASSQFPRGETQYF
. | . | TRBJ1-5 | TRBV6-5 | TGTGCCAGCACAGGGGCCACCAATCAGCCCCAGCATTTT | CASTGATNQPQHF
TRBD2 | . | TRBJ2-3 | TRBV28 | TGTGCCAGCAGTTTAGTGGGACTAGCGGGGAGGACAGATACGCAGTATTTT | CASSLVGLAGRTDTQYF
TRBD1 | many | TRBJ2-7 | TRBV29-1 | TGCAGCGTTGCCCGGACAGGATCCTACGAGCAGTACTTC | CSVARTGSYEQYF
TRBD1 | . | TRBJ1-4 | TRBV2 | TGTGCCAGCAGTGCTGAACAGGGGGCGATAAACGAAAAACTGTTTTTT | CASSAEQGAINEKLFF
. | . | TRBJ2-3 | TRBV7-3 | TGTGCCAGCAGCTTAAATCGGTGGACAGATACGCAGTATTTT | CASSLNRWTDTQYF
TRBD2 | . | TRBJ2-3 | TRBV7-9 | TGTGCCAGCGGGCTAGCGGGGTTGGGCACAGATACGCAGTATTTT | CASGLAGLGTDTQYF
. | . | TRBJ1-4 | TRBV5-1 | TGCGCCAGCAGCTCACCGGGAGACGATGAAAAACTGTTTTTT | CASSSPGDDEKLFF
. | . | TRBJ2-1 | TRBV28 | TGTGCCATTTCTCTAGGGGGCGGGGTCCGAAATGAGCAGTTCTTC | CAISLGGGVRNEQFF
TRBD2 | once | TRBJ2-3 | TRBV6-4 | TGTGCCGGGACTAGCGGCCCCGATACGCAGTATTTT | CAGTSGPDTQYF
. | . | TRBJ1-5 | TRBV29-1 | TGCAGCGTTGCCAGTAATAGCAATCAGCCCCAGCATTTT | CSVASNSNQPQHF
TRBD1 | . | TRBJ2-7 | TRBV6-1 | TGTGCCAGCAGTGACCCCCCAGACAGGGCGTCCTTC | CASSDPPDRASF
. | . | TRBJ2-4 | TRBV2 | TGTGCCAGCAAAGTACAGGATATTCTGTCGGCCAAAAACATTCAGTACTTC | CASKVQDILSAKNIQYF
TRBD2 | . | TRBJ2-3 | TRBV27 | TGTGCCAGCAGCTACGGGAGGGCCCGCACAGATACGCAGTATTTT | CASSYGRARTDTQYF
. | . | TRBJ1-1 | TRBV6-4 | TGTGCCAGCAGTGACTCGGTCACCGGGACTGAAGCTTTCTTT | CASSDSVTGTEAFF
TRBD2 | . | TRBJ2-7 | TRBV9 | TGTGCCAGCAGCGTCGGGGGGTCACCCTACGAGCAGTACTTC | CASSVGGSPYEQYF
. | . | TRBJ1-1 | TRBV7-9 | TGTGCCAGCAGCATAGCAGGAGTGCCTGAAGCTTTCTTT | CASSIAGVPEAFF
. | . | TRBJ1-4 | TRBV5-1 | TGCGCCAGCAGCATAGCAACTAATGAAAAACTGTTTTTT | CASSIATNEKLFF
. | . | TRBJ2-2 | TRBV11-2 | TGTGCCACCCAGGAGGCAAACACCGGGGAGCTGTTTTTT | CATQEANTGELFF
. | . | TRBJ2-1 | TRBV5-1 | TGCGCCAGCAGCCTAGCCCTAGCGCCTATTAACAATGAGCAGTTCTTC | CASSLALAPINNEQFF
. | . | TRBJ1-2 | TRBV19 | TGTGCCAGTAGTGCCCGACAGAATAACTATGGCTACACCTTC | CASSARQNNYGYTF
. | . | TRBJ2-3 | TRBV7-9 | TGTGCCAGCAGCTTAGTCAAATTCACAGATACGCAGTATTTT | CASSLVKFTDTQYF
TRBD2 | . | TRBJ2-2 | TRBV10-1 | TGCGCCAGCATCCTAGCGGGAGGGAATTGGACCGGGGAGCTGTTTTTT | CASILAGGNWTGELFF
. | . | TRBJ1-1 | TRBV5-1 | TGCGCCAGCAGCTTGCAGGGGATTGTCCCTGAAGCTTTCTTT | CASSLQGIVPEAFF
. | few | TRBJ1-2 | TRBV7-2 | TGTGCCAGCAGCTTGGCAGGGATGGACTATGGCTACACCTTC | CASSLAGMDYGYTF
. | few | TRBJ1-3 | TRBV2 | TGTGCCAGCAGTGACCAGGGGACTGGAAACACCATATATTTT | CASSDQGTGNTIYF
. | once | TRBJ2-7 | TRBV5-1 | TGCGCCAGCAGCTTGGTAGTTGGGGCCGAGCAGTACTTC | CASSLVVGAEQYF
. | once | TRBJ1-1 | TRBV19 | TGTGCCAGTGTTGGAGGGCGGACTGAAGCTTTCTTT | CASVGGRTEAFF
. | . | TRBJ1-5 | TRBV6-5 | TGTGCCAGCAGGAAGAGGGCCAATCAGCCCCAGCATTTT | CASRKRANQPQHF
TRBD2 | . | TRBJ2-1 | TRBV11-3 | TGTGCCAGCAGCCTCACGACTAGCGGGAGGGCCGGTGAGCAGTTCTTC | CASSLTTSGRAGEQFF
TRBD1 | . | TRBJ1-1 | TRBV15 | TGTGCCACCAGCAGGGGGGCAGGACAGGGTTTGAACACTGAAGCTTTCTTT | CATSRGAGQGLNTEAFF
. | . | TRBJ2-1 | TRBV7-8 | TGTGCCAGCAGCTTAGATCTCGGTTACAATGAGCAGTTCTTC | CASSLDLGYNEQFF
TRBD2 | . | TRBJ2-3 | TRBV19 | TGTGCCAGTAGCTCCCCGGGTCGGGAGGCACCCTATACGCAGTATTTT | CASSSPGREAPYTQYF
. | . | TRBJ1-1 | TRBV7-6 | TGTGCCAGCAGCTTAGTAGAGGGAGGAGGGGCGAACACTGAAGCTTTCTTT | CASSLVEGGGANTEAFF
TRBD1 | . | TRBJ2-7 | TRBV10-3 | TGTGCCATCAAGAGACAGGGTTACGAGCAGTACTTC | CAIKRQGYEQYF
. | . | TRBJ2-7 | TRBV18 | TGTGCCAGCTCACCTGATACACTAGATTACGAGCAGTACTTC | CASSPDTLDYEQYF
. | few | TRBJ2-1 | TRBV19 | TGTGCCAGTAGTATCCCGGGGACTGCCCTATCCTACAATGAGCAGTTCTTC | CASSIPGTALSYNEQFF
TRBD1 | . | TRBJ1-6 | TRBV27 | TGTGCCAGCAGTTACCCCGCCCGCCGGACAGGAGACTCCTCCTATAATTCACCCCTCCACTTT | CASSYPARRTGDSSYNSPLHF
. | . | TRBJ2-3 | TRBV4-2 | TGTGCCAGCAGCCAAGATTTGAGTGGGAGGAATACGCAGTATTTT | CASSQDLSGRNTQYF